This is a list of T cell receptor beta chains from one sample in a study of cytomegalovirus exposure and HLA in healthy donors. Clones were read by immunoSEQ multiplex PCR, and TCRdb kept only the in-frame ones, dropping some. The sample lists fewer than 80,000 clones, 75% occurring once. Sequencing used PBMCs. The origin of the receptors is a woman between 40 and 55 years old in good health and CMV-seropositive. Both conserved end residues are trimmed from each CDR3. Fields, in order: J gene, V gene, CDR3 protein.

j_gene: TRBJ1-5
v_gene: TRBV6-5
CDR3aa: ASSELALNQPQH

j_gene: TRBJ1-5
v_gene: TRBV19
CDR3aa: ASSIIPTGGNQPQH

j_gene: TRBJ1-6
v_gene: TRBV4-3
CDR3aa: ASSQARGQDNSPLH

j_gene: TRBJ2-7
v_gene: TRBV5-1
CDR3aa: ASSLAPSFYEQY

j_gene: TRBJ1-5
v_gene: TRBV18
CDR3aa: ASSLTGTGVNQPQH

j_gene: TRBJ2-5
v_gene: TRBV11-3
CDR3aa: ASSSGETQY

j_gene: TRBJ1-2
v_gene: TRBV19
CDR3aa: ASSIRLPSGNYGYT

j_gene: TRBJ2-1
v_gene: TRBV19
CDR3aa: ASSYGTGGYNEQF

j_gene: TRBJ2-7
v_gene: TRBV30
CDR3aa: AWGGQGMGYEQY

j_gene: TRBJ2-3
v_gene: TRBV2
CDR3aa: ASSDVGQGLGDTQY

j_gene: TRBJ1-1
v_gene: TRBV4-3
CDR3aa: ASSQGGGNTEAF

j_gene: TRBJ2-7
v_gene: TRBV5-1
CDR3aa: ASRYDPGGHEQY

j_gene: TRBJ2-3
v_gene: TRBV5-1
CDR3aa: ASSSDRGGDTQY

j_gene: TRBJ1-5
v_gene: TRBV10-3
CDR3aa: AIRDSLDQPQH

j_gene: TRBJ1-6
v_gene: TRBV2
CDR3aa: ASTGGDSGNSPLH

j_gene: TRBJ1-1
v_gene: TRBV7-2
CDR3aa: ASSADRGFVAF

j_gene: TRBJ2-3
v_gene: TRBV7-3
CDR3aa: ASSLRDGGRGDTQY

j_gene: TRBJ2-4
v_gene: TRBV7-9
CDR3aa: SSSPRDRGNIQY

j_gene: TRBJ1-1
v_gene: TRBV9
CDR3aa: ASSAGAGAFGEAF

j_gene: TRBJ2-5
v_gene: TRBV7-9
CDR3aa: SSRRTSDAETQY

j_gene: TRBJ1-1
v_gene: TRBV7-9
CDR3aa: SSEGVNTEAF

j_gene: TRBJ2-1
v_gene: TRBV2
CDR3aa: ASMGLDWRSQF

j_gene: TRBJ1-4
v_gene: TRBV5-1
CDR3aa: ASSPSGEGEKLF

j_gene: TRBJ2-1
v_gene: TRBV5-1
CDR3aa: ASSFGGNNEQF

j_gene: TRBJ2-4
v_gene: TRBV11-2
CDR3aa: ASSPGTQRHIQY

j_gene: TRBJ1-3
v_gene: TRBV10-3
CDR3aa: AISPQGPNSSGNTIY